These T cell receptor beta chains were read from a single sample in a study of blood T cell repertoires in COVID-19. Libraries were prepared by immunoSEQ multiplex PCR; TCRdb keeps only in-frame clonotypes and omits some of them. In the table there are under 50,000 clones, roughly four fifths of which are singletons. Sequencing was performed on peripheral blood. The receptors were gathered from a man aged 40-49 years with acute or convalescent COVID-19. The CDR3 runs from the conserved cysteine through the conserved F or W. A D gene is named only where the DNA matches it firmly. Size values are once, few and many counts, or a class for expanded clones, and some rows have none.

v_gene,abundance,j_gene,d_gene,CDR3nt,CDR3aa
TRBV27,NA,TRBJ1-5,NA,TGTGCCAGCAGTTTGGGGCAGGGATGGGTCAATCAGCCCCAGCATTTT,CASSLGQGWVNQPQHF
TRBV28,NA,TRBJ1-5,NA,TGTGCCAGCAGTGGGCGCCACCTTGATCAGCATTTT,CASSGRHLDQHF
TRBV5-1,NA,TRBJ1-1,TRBD1,TGCGCCACCCGGACAGGGATGAACACTGAAGCTTTCTTT,CATRTGMNTEAFF
TRBV29-1,once,TRBJ1-2,NA,TGCAGCGCCGAACAGGGTACCTATGGCTACACCTTC,CSAEQGTYGYTF
TRBV30,NA,TRBJ1-3,NA,TGTGCCTGGAGTGGTGGGCAGGGTCTATTGAACACCATATATTTT,CAWSGGQGLLNTIYF
TRBV19,NA,TRBJ1-5,NA,TGTGCCAGTAGTATGGTCGGGTTTAATCAGCCCCAGCATTTT,CASSMVGFNQPQHF
TRBV19,NA,TRBJ1-1,NA,TGTGCCAGTAGTAGGCGGGACCTAAACACTGAAGCTTTCTTT,CASSRRDLNTEAFF
TRBV5-1,NA,TRBJ2-2,TRBD1,TGCGCCAGCAGCTCGACGGGACAGGGTATCAGCACCGGGGAGCTGTTTTTT,CASSSTGQGISTGELFF
TRBV19,NA,TRBJ2-1,TRBD2,TGTGCCAGTAGTATAGGAACTAGCGGGGGCTTCAATGAGCAGTTCTTC,CASSIGTSGGFNEQFF
TRBV28,NA,TRBJ1-5,NA,TGTGCCAGCAGCCTGACAGGAGACAATCAGCCCCAGCATTTT,CASSLTGDNQPQHF
TRBV3-1/TRBV3-2,NA,TRBJ1-1,NA,TGTGCCAGCAGCCAAAAGGGGTGGACTTTCTTT,CASSQKGWTFF
TRBV5-1,NA,TRBJ1-2,NA,TGCGCCAGCAGCTCAGGTATTCGGGGCTACACCTTC,CASSSGIRGYTF
TRBV18,NA,TRBJ1-4,TRBD1,TGTGCCAGCTCACAGGGACAGATAAATGAAAAACTGTTTTTT,CASSQGQINEKLFF
TRBV15,once,TRBJ2-7,NA,TGTGCCACCAGCAGAGACAGGGGTCCCTACGAGCAGTACTTC,CATSRDRGPYEQYF
TRBV9,NA,TRBJ2-7,NA,TGTGCCAGCAGCGTTAGCGGACCCTACGAGCAGTACTTC,CASSVSGPYEQYF
TRBV6-5,NA,TRBJ1-2,NA,TGTGCCAGCAGCCGTGGTTTCAGGGATCATGGCTACACCTTC,CASSRGFRDHGYTF
TRBV16,NA,TRBJ1-3,NA,TGTGCCAGCAGCCAATCAAAGACTAGCTCTGGAAACACCATATATTTT,CASSQSKTSSGNTIYF
TRBV24-1,NA,TRBJ2-6,NA,TGTGCCACCAGTGAGTCAATATTACAGGGACGGGACCACTCTGGGGCCAACGTCCTGACTTTC,CATSESILQGRDHSGANVLTF
TRBV2,NA,TRBJ1-1,NA,TGTGCCAGCAGCCATTCGGGGACTCTTATGAACACTGAAGCTTTCTTT,CASSHSGTLMNTEAFF
TRBV6-5,NA,TRBJ1-2,NA,TGTGCCAGCAGCTTCACGCCGAGAGTCGGGGGCTACACCTTC,CASSFTPRVGGYTF
TRBV5-6,NA,TRBJ2-5,TRBD1,TGTGCCAGCAGCCGGGACAGTCAAGAGACCCAGTACTTC,CASSRDSQETQYF
TRBV2,NA,TRBJ2-3,NA,TGTGCCAGCACCTTGACGGGGGTGAACACAGATACGCAGTATTTT,CASTLTGVNTDTQYF
TRBV5-1,NA,TRBJ1-1,NA,TGCGCCAGCAGCTTGGCCACCTCATTAGACAGATTTTTT,CASSLATSLDRFF
TRBV18,NA,TRBJ1-5,TRBD1,TGTGCCAGCTCCCCAGACAGGGGGCAAAATCAGCCCCAGCATTTT,CASSPDRGQNQPQHF
TRBV30,NA,TRBJ1-2,NA,TGTGCCTCCGGCGGATCCTATAACTATGGCTACACCTTC,CASGGSYNYGYTF
TRBV10-1,NA,TRBJ1-2,TRBD1,TGCGCCAGCAGCCCGGGACAGGGCTATGGCTACACCTTC,CASSPGQGYGYTF
TRBV29-1,NA,TRBJ2-3,TRBD1,TGCAGCGTCACCCAGGACAGGCTCAGCACAGATACGCAGTATTTT,CSVTQDRLSTDTQYF
TRBV5-1,once,TRBJ1-5,NA,TGCGCCAGCAGCGCGTTGGGCGATCAGCCCCAGCATTTT,CASSALGDQPQHF
TRBV6-5,NA,TRBJ2-7,TRBD1,TGTGCCAGCAGTTCACGAGGGGGCAGGTACGAGCAGTACTTC,CASSSRGGRYEQYF
TRBV15,few,TRBJ1-1,TRBD1,TGTGCCACCAGCAGTGGACAGGGGTTGAATACGGCGAACACTGAAGCTTTCTTT,CATSSGQGLNTANTEAFF
TRBV7-9,NA,TRBJ1-1,TRBD1,TGTGCCAGCAGCTGGGACAGGGGAGGTACTGAAGCTTTCTTT,CASSWDRGGTEAFF
TRBV6-1,NA,TRBJ2-7,TRBD1,TGTGCCAGCAGTGAGGGGGACAGTCGTTACGAGCAGTACTTC,CASSEGDSRYEQYF
TRBV2,NA,TRBJ1-5,NA,TGTGCCAGCAGTGAATTACGGGATCAGCCCCAGCATTTT,CASSELRDQPQHF
TRBV12-2,NA,TRBJ2-7,NA,TGTGCAAGTTTGAGCGACGAGCAGTACTTC,CASLSDEQYF
TRBV7-2,NA,TRBJ1-1,NA,TGTGCCAGCATGGGGGCGCGGGTCTCTGAAGCTTTCTTT,CASMGARVSEAFF
TRBV6-2/TRBV6-3,NA,TRBJ1-1,NA,TGTGCCAGCAGCAGACTAGGAAGTCTGAACACTGAAGCTTTCTTT,CASSRLGSLNTEAFF
TRBV27,NA,TRBJ1-1,NA,TGTGCCAGCAGGGTTAGGGCGGGGTCCGCTGAAGCTTTCTTT,CASRVRAGSAEAFF
TRBV28,NA,TRBJ1-2,NA,TGTGCCAGCAGTTATTACAGGGATGGCTACACCTTC,CASSYYRDGYTF
TRBV6-5,NA,TRBJ1-4,TRBD1,TGTGCCAGTGCGGACAGGGAAGAAAAACTGTTTTTT,CASADREEKLFF
TRBV10-3,NA,TRBJ2-5,TRBD2,TGTGCCATCAGTGAAAGCGGGGGACCCCAAGAGACCCAGTACTTC,CAISESGGPQETQYF
TRBV5-1,once,TRBJ2-4,NA,TGCGCCAGCAGCTTTGGGCAGAACATTCAGTACTTC,CASSFGQNIQYF
TRBV27,NA,TRBJ1-4,TRBD1,TGTGCCAGCAGTTTATCAAGTGGACAGGGGGATGAAAAACTGTTTTTT,CASSLSSGQGDEKLFF
TRBV9,once,TRBJ2-3,NA,TGTGCCAGCAGCGTGATTCGGGAAGATACGCAGTATTTT,CASSVIREDTQYF
TRBV4-3,NA,TRBJ1-2,TRBD1,TGCGCCAGCAGCCCCGGGACAGGGGGACGTAACTATGGCTACACCTTC,CASSPGTGGRNYGYTF
TRBV7-2,NA,TRBJ2-3,NA,TGTGCCAGCAGCCCACGAAGGGACTTGAAGGATACGCAGTATTTT,CASSPRRDLKDTQYF
TRBV5-8,NA,TRBJ1-2,NA,TGTGCCAGCAGCTTGTTCCGGGACTATGGCTACACCTTC,CASSLFRDYGYTF
TRBV5-6,NA,TRBJ1-3,NA,TGTGCCAGCGGCATGCCAGGGTTATCTGGAAACACCATATATTTT,CASGMPGLSGNTIYF
TRBV15,NA,TRBJ2-1,TRBD1,TGTGCCACCAGCAGAGCGTATAAGTGGTCGGGACAGAGGACGTTTAATGAGCAGTTCTTC,CATSRAYKWSGQRTFNEQFF
TRBV15,NA,TRBJ2-1,TRBD1,TGTGCCACCAGCAGGGACACAGGGGAAAGGTCCTACAATGAGCAGTTCTTC,CATSRDTGERSYNEQFF
TRBV7-9,NA,TRBJ1-3,NA,TGTGCCAGCAGCTACCCCCGGGTTCGCGGAAACACCATATATTTT,CASSYPRVRGNTIYF
TRBV18,NA,TRBJ2-5,TRBD1,TGTGCCAGCACTTCGCCGGGACAGAGAAAAGAGACCCAGTACTTC,CASTSPGQRKETQYF
TRBV3-1/TRBV3-2,NA,TRBJ1-2,NA,TGTGCCAGCAGCCAAAGACAGAACCTCTACACCTTC,CASSQRQNLYTF
TRBV2,NA,TRBJ1-1,TRBD1,TGTGCCAGCAGTGAGGGACAGGGGTGGAGCACTGAAGCTTTCTTT,CASSEGQGWSTEAFF
TRBV6-1,NA,TRBJ2-7,NA,TGTGCCAGCAGTGCACCCGGGGGGCAGATTTTCATCTACGAGCAGTACTTC,CASSAPGGQIFIYEQYF